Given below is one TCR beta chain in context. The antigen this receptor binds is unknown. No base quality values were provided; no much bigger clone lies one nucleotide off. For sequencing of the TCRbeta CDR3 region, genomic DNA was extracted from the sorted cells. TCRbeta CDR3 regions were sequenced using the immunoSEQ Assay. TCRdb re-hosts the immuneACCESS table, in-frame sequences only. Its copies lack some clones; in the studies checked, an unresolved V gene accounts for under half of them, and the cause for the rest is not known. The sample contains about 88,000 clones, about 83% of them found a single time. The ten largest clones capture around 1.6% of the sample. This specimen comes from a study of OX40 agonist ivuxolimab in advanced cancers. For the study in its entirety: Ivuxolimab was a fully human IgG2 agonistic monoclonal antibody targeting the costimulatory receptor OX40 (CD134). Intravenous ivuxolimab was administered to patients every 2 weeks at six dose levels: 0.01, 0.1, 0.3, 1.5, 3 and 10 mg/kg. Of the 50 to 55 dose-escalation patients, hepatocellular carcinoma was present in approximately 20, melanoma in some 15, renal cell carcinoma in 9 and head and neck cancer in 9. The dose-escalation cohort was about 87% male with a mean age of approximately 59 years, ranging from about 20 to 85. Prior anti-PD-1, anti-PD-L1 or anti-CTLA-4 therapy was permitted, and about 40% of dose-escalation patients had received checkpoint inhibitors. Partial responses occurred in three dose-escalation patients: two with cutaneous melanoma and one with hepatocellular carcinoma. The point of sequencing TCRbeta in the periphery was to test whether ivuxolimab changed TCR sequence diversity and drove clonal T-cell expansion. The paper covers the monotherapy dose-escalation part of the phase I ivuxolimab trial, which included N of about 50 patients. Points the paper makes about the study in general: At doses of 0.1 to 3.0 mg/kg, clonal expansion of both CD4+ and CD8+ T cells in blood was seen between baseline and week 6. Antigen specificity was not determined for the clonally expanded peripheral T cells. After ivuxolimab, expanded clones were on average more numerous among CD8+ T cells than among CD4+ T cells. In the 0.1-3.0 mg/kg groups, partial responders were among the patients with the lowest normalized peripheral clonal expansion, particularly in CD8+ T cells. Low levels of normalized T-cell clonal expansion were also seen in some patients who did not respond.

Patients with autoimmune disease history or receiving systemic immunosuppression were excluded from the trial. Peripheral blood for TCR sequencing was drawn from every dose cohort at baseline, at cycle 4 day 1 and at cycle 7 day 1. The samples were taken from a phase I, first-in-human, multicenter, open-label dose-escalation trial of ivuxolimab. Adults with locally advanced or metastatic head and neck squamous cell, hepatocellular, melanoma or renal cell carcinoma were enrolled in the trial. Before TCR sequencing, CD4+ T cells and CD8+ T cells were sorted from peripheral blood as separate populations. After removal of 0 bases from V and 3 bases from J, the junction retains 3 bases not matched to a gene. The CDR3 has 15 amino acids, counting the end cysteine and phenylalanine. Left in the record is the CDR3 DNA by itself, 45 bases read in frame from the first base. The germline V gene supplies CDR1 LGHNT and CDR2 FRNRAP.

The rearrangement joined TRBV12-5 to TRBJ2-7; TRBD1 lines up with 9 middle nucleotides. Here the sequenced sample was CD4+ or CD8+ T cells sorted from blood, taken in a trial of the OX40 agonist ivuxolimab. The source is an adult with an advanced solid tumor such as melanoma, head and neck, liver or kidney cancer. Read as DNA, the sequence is TGTGCTAGTGGTTTGGTAGACAGGGGGGACTACGAGCAGTACTTC. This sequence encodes CASGLVDRGDYEQYF.